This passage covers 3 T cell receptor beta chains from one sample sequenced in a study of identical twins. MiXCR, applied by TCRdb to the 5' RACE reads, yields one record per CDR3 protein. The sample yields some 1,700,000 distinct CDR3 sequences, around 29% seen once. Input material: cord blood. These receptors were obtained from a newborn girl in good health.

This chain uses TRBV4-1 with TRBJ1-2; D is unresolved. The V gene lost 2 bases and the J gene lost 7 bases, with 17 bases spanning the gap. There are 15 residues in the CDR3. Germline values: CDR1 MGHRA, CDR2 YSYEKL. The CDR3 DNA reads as TGCGCCAGCAGCCAAACCGGACGGTTGAAGGGTGGCTACACCTTC. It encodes CASSQTGRLKGGYTF.

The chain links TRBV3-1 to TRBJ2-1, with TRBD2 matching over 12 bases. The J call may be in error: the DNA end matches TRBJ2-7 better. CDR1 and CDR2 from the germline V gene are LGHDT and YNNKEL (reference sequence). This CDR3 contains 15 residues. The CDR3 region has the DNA TGTGCCAGCAGCTCTAGCGGGAGGGCCAGGAATGAGCAGTACTTC. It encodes CASSSSGRARNEQYF.

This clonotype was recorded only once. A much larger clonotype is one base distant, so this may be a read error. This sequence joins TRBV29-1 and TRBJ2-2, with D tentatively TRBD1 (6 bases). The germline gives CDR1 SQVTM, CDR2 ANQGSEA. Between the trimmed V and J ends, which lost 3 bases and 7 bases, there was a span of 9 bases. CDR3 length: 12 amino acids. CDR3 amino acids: CSVDRDIGELFF. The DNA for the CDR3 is TGCAGCGTTGACAGGGACATCGGGGAGCTGTTTTTT.